Listed below are T cell receptor beta chains from one sample, sequenced in a study of cytomegalovirus exposure and HLA in healthy donors. The table came from immunoSEQ multiplex PCR; TCRdb's copy has only in-frame clones and leaves some out. The data show more than 95,000 clones, around 80% seen once. The sample consisted of PBMCs. The receptors here all came from a man younger than 40 in good health and CMV-seronegative. CDR3s include the opening cysteine and the closing phenylalanine or tryptophan. Fields, in order: D gene, clone size, J gene, CDR3 length, V gene, CDR3 protein, CDR3 DNA. A D gene is named only where the DNA matches it firmly. Some rows have no size entry. The others give once, few or many, or a class for an expanded clone.

- | - | TRBJ1-5 | 15 | TRBV7-2 | CASSLGSHSNQPQHF | TGTGCCAGCAGCTTAGGGTCACACAGCAATCAGCCCCAGCATTTT
- | - | TRBJ1-2 | 13 | TRBV6-1 | CATQPGGDYGYTF | TGTGCCACCCAACCGGGGGGTGACTATGGCTACACCTTC
TRBD1 | - | TRBJ1-2 | 13 | TRBV12-5 | CASDSDRDYGYTF | TGTGCTAGTGACTCGGACAGGGACTATGGCTACACCTTC
TRBD2 | - | TRBJ2-7 | 16 | TRBV4-1 | CASRITWTSGAYEQYF | TGCGCCAGCAGAATTACTTGGACTAGCGGAGCCTACGAGCAGTACTTC
- | once | TRBJ1-2 | 16 | TRBV7-9 | CASSLAVGASRYGYTF | TGTGCCAGCAGCTTAGCGGTGGGGGCCAGTCGGTATGGCTACACCTTC
TRBD1 | - | TRBJ1-2 | 14 | TRBV7-2 | CASSLSAGGGGYTF | TGTGCCAGCAGCTTATCTGCAGGGGGCGGAGGCTACACCTTC
- | - | TRBJ1-1 | 13 | TRBV6-1 | CASTATENTEAFF | TGTGCCAGCACCGCGACAGAAAACACTGAAGCTTTCTTT
TRBD2 | - | TRBJ2-3 | 13 | TRBV6-6 | CASSSTRGDTQYF | TGTGCCAGCAGTTCGACGCGGGGGGATACGCAGTATTTT
TRBD2 | - | TRBJ2-7 | 15 | TRBV5-1 | CASSLGLAVLYEQYF | TGCGCCAGCAGCTTGGGACTAGCGGTTCTCTACGAGCAGTACTTC
- | - | TRBJ2-5 | 14 | TRBV19 | CASRSSSVQETQYF | TGTGCCAGTAGATCCTCTAGCGTCCAAGAGACCCAGTACTTC
TRBD1 | - | TRBJ1-3 | 16 | TRBV10-3 | CAISDSGTGGGNTIYF | TGTGCCATCAGTGATTCCGGGACAGGGGGTGGAAACACCATATATTTT
TRBD1 | - | TRBJ2-1 | 15 | TRBV9 | CASSVERDSYNEQFF | TGTGCCAGCAGCGTCGAACGGGACAGCTACAATGAGCAGTTCTTC
- | - | TRBJ2-1 | 12 | TRBV15 | CATGMGGNEQFF | TGTGCCACCGGTATGGGGGGCAATGAGCAGTTCTTC
- | - | TRBJ1-2 | 14 | TRBV4-1 | CASSQESSIYGYTF | TGCGCCAGCAGCCAAGAGAGTTCCATCTATGGCTACACCTTC
- | - | TRBJ2-6 | 14 | TRBV19 | CASSIGSGANVLTF | TGTGCCAGTAGTATTGGGAGTGGGGCCAACGTCCTGACTTTC
- | few | TRBJ2-7 | 13 | TRBV18 | CASSPAGNYEQYF | TGTGCCAGCTCACCAGCCGGGAACTACGAGCAGTACTTC
- | - | TRBJ2-5 | 13 | TRBV4-3 | CASSQTGKETQYF | TGCGCCAGCAGCCAAACAGGGAAAGAGACCCAGTACTTC
TRBD1 | - | TRBJ2-5 | 15 | TRBV7-8 | CASSPGDRGSETQYF | TGTGCCAGCAGCCCAGGGGACAGGGGGTCGGAGACCCAGTACTTC